A few counts support the clone carrying this TCR beta chain. The data derive from a study of blood T cells in healthy people across ages. Germline V gene sequence: CDR1 SEHNR, CDR2 FQNEAQ (reference sequence). This CDR3 has 17 amino acids. Trimming shortened V by 8 bases and J by 0 bases, and 21 bases separated the two germline ends. Combining a sample-barcoded 5' primer with a J-beta primer mix, a second PCR ran for roughly 6 to 12 cycles. From each sample, at least 3 million paired-end reads containing CDR3 were obtained. Each CDR3 protein is one row after TCRdb ran MiXCR on the 5' RACE reads. Here the sample spans over 500,000 distinct CDR3 sequences, about 27% being singletons. These data were also reused for a study on T cells of mothers and their children.

The gene calls are TRBV7-9 and TRBJ2-3; no firm D call. Source material: blood. The TCR originated in a boy between 2 and 10 years old in good health. Here the CDR3 DNA reads TGTGCCAGCCCCTCCCAGCCGCGCGTCTCTAGCACAGATACGCAGTATTTT. Translation: CASPSQPRVSSTDTQYF.